This T cell receptor beta chain was identified during a study of shared clonotypes between healthy human individuals (dated by TCRdb to the early 2020s). For the study in its entirety: Three men and a couple of women, aged 18 to 49 years, made up the cohort. For each donor, CD4 naive and CD4 memory were each run on three plates, CD8 naive on two plates, and CD8 memory on one plate. To increase sequencing depth and limit assay-specific biases, different laboratories used diverse techniques to prepare libraries and sequence TCR repertoires. Each donor's leukapheresis produced roughly between about 0.8 and 8.9 billion PBMCs. To estimate repertoire size and how much clonotype sharing occurs between individuals, the study deeply sequenced the blood TCR repertoires of roughly 5 healthy adults.

This clone has just a few counts. The antigen it recognizes is unknown. The junction differs from germline at one of its ends, possibly a read error. Using the deep immunoSEQ assay, TCR CDR3 regions were amplified from genomic DNA by multiplex PCR. For each cell subset, the extracted genomic DNA was distributed evenly across all wells of several immunoSEQ 96-well plates, and each plate served as one replicate. For sorted subsets, around 200 ng genomic DNA, equal to some 30,000 T cell genomes, was loaded into each replicate PCR. Purified libraries were quantified with a Qubit 3.0 fluorometer, sized on a Bioanalyzer 2100, and re-quantified with the KAPA Library Quantification kit. Every immunoSEQ 96-well plate was sequenced on a dedicated single-read 150-cycle Illumina NextSeq 550 flow cell. The study's own analysis went as follows. Because the immunoSEQ output held only junctional sequences and lacked quality scores, the filtering could not match the filtering applied to full-length reads. To assign V/J genes and CDR3, sequences were annotated against IMGT germline references using PyIR, a Python wrapper for IgBLAST v1.9. Any read was removed if the V/J assignment was weak (E-value above 1e-6), the CDR3 was missing, or the read contained stop codons, out-of-frame junctions, or ambiguous translated residues. V3J clonotypes were defined as sequences sharing the same inferred V gene, J gene, and CDR3 amino acid sequence. Percentage overlap between repertoires was calculated by dividing the number of shared unique clonotypes by the size of the smaller repertoire. Richness of each repertoire was evaluated using RTK rarefaction, the Chao1 estimator, and Recon v2.1 estimates of unobserved clonotypes. For all TCRbeta clonotypes obtained by the gDNA method from several donors, generation probabilities were computed with OLGA. In its TCRdb copy, this immuneACCESS table keeps in-frame sequences only and misses some clones. Where compared with another copy, unresolved V genes explain less than half of these, and the others have no known cause. The V and J calls and the clone size are those of that table, but D and trimming were determined from the DNA. The table for this sample lists about 680,000 clones; 55% to 75% of them were counted only once. The top ten hold roughly 1.8% of the sample.

Overall study results and their limits: Higher generation probabilities were observed for clonotypes shared by all four sorted-subset donors than for non-shared clonotypes. Because the study included only a small number of donors, the genetic and exposure-history diversity represented was limited. Sharing across a few donors was observed for 4.5% to 6.5% of naive CD4, about 3.2% of naive CD8, 2% to 2.5% of memory CD4, and around 0.42% of memory CD8 clonotypes. Only blood was sampled, and tissue TCR repertoires likely differ from those in blood. Pairwise subsampling indicated that sequencing depth was expected to affect the degree of clonotype sharing among donors. Incomplete sequencing was indicated by rarefaction of sorted-subset datasets, despite the large sequencing depth. Naive subsets generally had larger estimated clonotype richness than memory subsets did.

Donors were healthy HIV-negative adults with no recently reported acute infections or vaccinations. Every donor was a Caucasian adult residing in Nashville, Tennessee, USA. Magnetic negative selection was used to enrich CD4+ T cells, after which naive cells were positively selected on CD45RA and the negative fraction became the memory subset. After blood collection by leukapheresis, PBMCs were isolated using Ficoll-Histopaque density gradient centrifugation and then cryopreserved in the vapor phase of liquid nitrogen. Purity and quantity of every magnetically sorted T cell population were checked by analytical flow cytometry. Each sorted fraction had its genomic DNA isolated and then quantified by UV absorbance on a Nanodrop 2000c. CDR1 SGHTA and CDR2 FQGNSA were looked up in the germline V gene. Measured from the cysteine to the phenylalanine, the CDR3 is 15 residues long. Only the CDR3 DNA stays, 45 bases, in frame from base 1.

In this chain, TRBV7-2 is recombined with TRBJ2-6; the D gene is perhaps TRBD1 or TRBD2, each of them matching over 6 bases. The clonotype originates from a woman aged 30 to 39 in good health. Sequences were obtained from memory CD4+ T cells sorted from blood. The cell subset or site tag for this specimen amounts to: CD45RA-negative fraction. The CDR3 protein sequence reads: CASSLGGPGANVLTF. In nucleotide form, the sequence is TGTGCCAGCAGCCTGGGGGGCCCTGGAGCCAACGTCCTGACTTTC. With all but the CDR3 taken from the reference TRBV7-2 and TRBJ2-6 genes, the full variable domain is: GAGVSQSPSNKVTEKGKDVELRCDPISGHTALYWYRQSLGQGLEFLIYFQGNSAPDKSGLPSDRFSAERTGGSVSTLTIQRTQQEDSAVYLCASSLGGPGANVLTFGAGSRLTVL.